One sample yielded the 27 T cell receptor beta chains listed below, sequenced in a study of blood T cells in healthy people across ages. Then a second PCR, running roughly 6 to 12 cycles, was carried out with a sample-barcoded 5' primer and a J-beta primer mix. TCRdb re-derived calls from the 5' RACE reads in MiXCR, one entry per CDR3 protein. The table records about 930,000 distinct CDR3 sequences, under 35% of them present only once. This sample was shared with a second study, whose subject was T cells of mothers and their children.

Sequencing was done on a sample of blood. Every receptor here comes from a woman in her thirties or forties in good health.

The chain combines TRBV12-3 or TRBV12-4 with TRBJ1-5, with 7 bases identical to TRBD1. The ends lost 8 bases at V and 3 bases at J; junction bases unmatched: 10. CDR3 length: 15 residues. The CDR3 nucleotides read TGTGCCAGCCGGAACCGGGACAGTAACAATCAGCCCCAGCATTTT. It codes for CASRNRDSNNQPQHF.

The chain is built from TRBV29-1 and TRBJ1-1; D unresolved. Between the trimmed V and J ends, which lost 2 bases and 5 bases, there was a span of 12 bases. The germline V gene encodes CDR1 SQVTM and CDR2 ANQGSEA. The CDR3 extends over 13 amino acids. The CDR3 DNA reads as TGCAGCGTTGAACCGGGCCCGTGGACTGAAGCTTTCTTT. Protein: CSVEPGPWTEAFF.

The V call is TRBV5-1, the J call TRBJ1-1; D is undetermined. CDR1 is SGHRS and CDR2 is YFSETQ in the germline V gene. The CDR3 spans 14 residues. The germline V and J ends were trimmed by 4 bases and 2 bases, with 12 bases remaining between them. The CDR3 protein is CASSPLGSNTEAFF. The CDR3 DNA sequence: TGCGCCAGCAGCCCGCTCGGTAGCAACACTGAAGCTTTCTTT.

Regarding this clonotype: At one of its ends the junction is not consistent with the germline gene, which may arise from a read error. In DNA, the CDR3 is TGTGCCAGCAGGGGGGGCCCGAACACCGGGGAGCGGTTTTTT. Its protein product is CASRGGPNTGERFF. This rearrangement joins TRBV7-2 to TRBJ2-2, with D tentatively TRBD1 or TRBD2 (6 bases each). This CDR3 is 14 amino acids long. Germline V CDR1 and CDR2: SGHTA, FQGNSA.

There are a few counts of this clonotype. The chain employs TRBV6-1 and TRBJ2-7, with D unresolved. Germline CDR1 and CDR2: MNHNS and SASEGT. With 1 base removed from V and 2 bases from J, the gap between germline ends came to 9 bases. This CDR3 is 14 amino acids long. This CDR3 is CASSEDGNPYEQYF. Here the CDR3 DNA reads TGTGCCAGCAGTGAAGACGGAAATCCCTACGAGCAGTACTTC.

This clonotype was counted between two and nine times. The genes are TRBV28 and TRBJ1-1; no clear D gene. The CDR3 has 14 amino acids. Germline CDR1 and CDR2: MDHEN and SYDVKM. Trimming took 9 bases from V and 3 from J, leaving 17 bases between them. CDR3 residues: CASTRAGRDTEAFF. CDR3 sequence (DNA): TGTGCCAGTACCCGTGCAGGAAGGGACACTGAAGCTTTCTTT.

This clonotype was found a few times. A read error may explain this, as a much larger clone is one base away. The rearrangement uses TRBV28 and TRBJ2-1, with D possibly being TRBD2 (7 bases). The DNA end lines up better with TRBJ2-7; the J call may be wrong. Germline V CDR1 and CDR2: MDHEN, SYDVKM. CDR3 length equals 16 residues. DNA for the CDR3: TGTGCCAGCAGTTTGTCGGGGGGCAGCTCCTACAATGAGCAGTACTTC. Amino acid sequence: CASSLSGGSSYNEQYF.

This clonotype was counted ten times or more. This chain links TRBV4-2 with TRBJ2-3; 7 bases agree with TRBD2. The CDR3 sequence is 17 residues long. Germline-derived CDR1 and CDR2 are LGHNA and YNFKEQ. V lost 4 bases and J lost 1; bases outside the gene matches: 11. CDR3: CASSPTHSAGGTDTQYF. The CDR3 DNA reads TGTGCCAGCAGCCCAACGCATAGCGCGGGGGGCACAGATACGCAGTATTTT.

In this sample, this clonotype turned up many times. The genes are TRBV15 and TRBJ1-6; TRBD1 matches at 7 bases. The CDR3 sequence is 14 residues long. In germline, CDR1 is LNHNV, CDR2 YYDKDF (reference sequence). V shed 5 bases and J 4 bases; nucleotides not matched to a gene: 2. The CDR3, as DNA: TGTGCCACCAGCCCGGGACAGTATAATTCACCCCTCCACTTT. Translation gives CATSPGQYNSPLHF.

V and J are TRBV5-1 and TRBJ1-4, with D unresolved. Trimming removed 0 bases at V and 8 bases at J, with 14 bases between. Germline CDR1 and CDR2: SGHRS and YFSETQ. This CDR3 is 15 amino acids long. CDR3: CASSLVRGSEEKLFF. The CDR3 region has the DNA TGCGCCAGCAGCTTGGTTCGGGGATCAGAGGAAAAACTGTTTTTT.

The rearrangement links TRBV5-8 to TRBJ1-2, with 8 bases matching TRBD1. The CDR3 is made up of 16 amino acids. Germline V lookup: CDR1 SGHTS, CDR2 YDEGEE. With 5 bases clipped from V and 7 bases from J, the junction kept 16 bases outside the gene matches. The CDR3, as DNA: TGTGCCAGCAGACTCGGTCAGGGGGCTTGGGGAGCTGGCTACACCTTC. Amino acid sequence: CASRLGQGAWGAGYTF. The full variable domain, in which reference TRBV5-8 and TRBJ1-2 provide the parts outside the CDR3, is EAGVTQSPTHLIKTRGQQATLRCSPISGHTSVYWYQQALGLGLQFLLWYDEGEERNRGNFPPRFSGRQFPNYSSELNVNALELEDSALYLCASRLGQGAWGAGYTFGSGTRLTVV.

In the case of this clonotype: Being one base from a much bigger clone, this may be a read error. This chain joins TRBV12-3 or TRBV12-4 and TRBJ1-2; 8 nucleotides agree with TRBD1. The CDR3 loop spans 14 amino acids. CDR3: CASSPDRANYGDTF. DNA for the CDR3: TGTGCCAGCAGTCCGGACAGGGCGAACTATGGCGACACCTTC.

This chain uses TRBV5-6 with TRBJ2-7, with TRBD1 matching 8 bases. J was trimmed by 5 bases and V by 4 bases; bases with no gene match: 8. Germline CDR1 reads SGHDT; CDR2 reads YYEEEE. This CDR3 comprises 14 residues. CDR3 sequence (DNA): TGTGCCAGCAGCGGGGACAGGTCTTTTGACGAGCAGTACTTC. Amino acids: CASSGDRSFDEQYF.

This chain joins TRBV7-8 and TRBJ1-1; perhaps TRBD1 as D (6 bases). Germline V lookup: CDR1 SGHVS, CDR2 FQNEAQ. The V end was cut by 5 bases, the J end by 1 base, with 38 bases between. This CDR3 spans 23 amino acids. The CDR3 DNA follows: TGTGCCAGCAGCACACAACCCCCCCGGGGGCTCTACGGGGGGACGATCAAGAACACTGAAGCTTTCTTT. As protein: CASSTQPPRGLYGGTIKNTEAFF.

The rearrangement joins TRBV20-1 to TRBJ1-2, with D possibly being TRBD1 (5 bases). The CDR3 has 14 amino acids. CDR1 and CDR2 from the germline V gene are DFQATT and SNEGSKA (reference sequence). The CDR3 loop is CGVEERGVNYGYTF. The CDR3 DNA follows: TGCGGTGTAGAGGAGAGAGGGGTGAACTATGGCTACACCTTC.

The CDR3 is CASSQGANKAKNIQYF. For the CDR3, the DNA is TGCGCCAGCAGCCAAGGGGCCAACAAAGCCAAAAACATTCAGTACTTC. This chain uses TRBV4-1 with TRBJ2-4, with D uncertain. Trimming pared 1 base from V and 0 bases from J, leaving 10 bases between. The germline V gene encodes CDR1 MGHRA and CDR2 YSYEKL. The CDR3 extends over 16 amino acids.

V is TRBV12-3 or TRBV12-4 and J is TRBJ2-3; TRBD1 matches at 9 bases. Trimming cost V 4 bases and J 6 bases; bases outside gene matches: 8. The CDR3 contains 15 residues. CDR3 amino acids: CASSWSGDREDTQYF. CDR3 DNA: TGTGCCAGCAGTTGGTCTGGGGACAGGGAGGATACGCAGTATTTT.

The V gene is TRBV6-5, the J gene TRBJ2-7, with 9 positions matching TRBD1. Germline V CDR1 and CDR2: MNHEY, SVGAGI. The CDR3 totals 17 residues. V lost 3 bases to trimming and J lost 5 bases; unmatched junction nucleotides: 14. The DNA for the CDR3 is TGTGCCAGCAGTTATCTTCCGGGACAGGGATCCCCCCACGAGCAGTACTTC. It is translated as CASSYLPGQGSPHEQYF.

The rearrangement uses TRBV5-1 and TRBJ2-2, with D possibly being TRBD1 (5 bases). The CDR3 contains 13 residues. With 1 base removed from V and 5 bases from J, the gap between germline ends came to 6 bases. Looked up from germline, CDR1 is SGHRS and CDR2 is YFSETQ. In DNA form, the CDR3 reads TGCGCCAGCAGCTTGCCAGGGACCGGGGAGCTGTTTTTT. Protein sequence: CASSLPGTGELFF.

This clonotype has ten or more counts. V usage is TRBV6-1 and J usage is TRBJ2-1, with 7 bases aligning to TRBD1. Germline V gene sequence: CDR1 MNHNS, CDR2 SASEGT. J was trimmed by 0 bases and V by 6 bases; bases with no gene match: 5. This CDR3 spans 15 amino acids. CDR3 sequence: CASSAGTVSYNEQFF. CDR3 coding DNA: TGTGCCAGCAGCGCAGGGACAGTCTCCTACAATGAGCAGTTCTTC.

The chain has TRBV6-5 and TRBJ1-6; the D gene is possibly TRBD1 (6 bases). CDR1 MNHEY and CDR2 SVGAGI come from the germline V gene. V dropped 0 bases and J dropped 13 bases, with 13 bases sitting between them. The CDR3 is made up of 14 amino acids. The CDR3 protein is CASSYSGGPFPLHF. Here the CDR3 DNA reads TGTGCCAGCAGTTACTCCGGGGGCCCTTTTCCCCTCCACTTT.

About this clonotype itself: This may stem from a read error, because a much larger clone lies one nucleotide away. The CDR3 here is CASSNVDRGGYTF. Here the CDR3 DNA reads TGTGCCAGCAGTAACGTCGACAGGGGCGGCTACACCTTC. J is TRBJ1-2 and V is TRBV12-3 or TRBV12-4; 8 positions agree with TRBD1. The CDR3 is made up of 13 amino acids. The junction had 7 bases not matched to a gene; V was cut back by 5 bases and J by 8 bases.

With respect to this clonotype: A much larger clone sits a single nucleotide away, making a read error possible. V gene TRBV5-1 combines with J gene TRBJ2-3; 10 nucleotides align to TRBD1. The CDR3 covers 14 residues. Germline assignment: CDR1 SGHRS and CDR2 YFSETQ. The J segment lost 6 bases and the V segment lost 5 bases, leaving 6 bases of the junction unmatched. CDR3 amino acids: CASSGTGEEDTQYF. CDR3 DNA: TGCGCCAGCAGTGGGACAGGGGAAGAGGATACGCAGTATTTT.

This clonotype was detected only a few times. The chain uses TRBV28 and TRBJ1-5; no clear D gene. This CDR3 is built from 19 residues. CDR1 and CDR2 (germline): MDHEN, SYDVKM. V was trimmed by 2 bases and J by 0 bases, leaving 20 bases between them. The CDR3 nucleotides are TGTGCCAGCAGTTTACCGGGCAGATCACGCGCCTATAGCAATCAGCCCCAGCATTTT. Translated, it gives CASSLPGRSRAYSNQPQHF. Looking up the rest from reference TRBV28 and TRBJ1-5 gives the full variable domain: DVKVTQSSRYLVKRTGEKVFLECVQDMDHENMFWYRQDPGLGLRLIYFSYDVKMKEKGDIPEGYSVSREKKERFSLILESASTNQTSMYLCASSLPGRSRAYSNQPQHFGDGTRLSIL.

There are many counts of this clonotype. The chain carries TRBV12-3 or TRBV12-4 and TRBJ1-2, with 9 bases identical to TRBD1. V was clipped by 3 bases and J by 7 bases; unmatched bases: 6. This CDR3 contains 14 residues. CDR3 nucleotides: TGTGCCAGCAGTTTTACCGGGACAGGGTTTGGCTACACCTTC. Translated: CASSFTGTGFGYTF.

This clonotype occurred a few times. This rearrangement joins TRBV6-6 to TRBJ2-3; no definite D call. The CDR3 is made up of 13 amino acids. Looked up from germline, CDR1 is MNHNY and CDR2 is SVGAGI (reference sequence). V lost 8 bases and J lost 1, with 10 bases in between. As DNA, the CDR3 is TGTGCCAGCGTCGGCGCAGGCACAGATACGCAGTATTTT. This translates into CASVGAGTDTQYF.

This clonotype was found a few times. V and J are TRBV29-1 and TRBJ1-2; D is unclear. Germline CDR1 and CDR2: SQVTM and ANQGSEA. The CDR3 totals 15 residues. With 0 bases removed from V and 4 bases from J, the gap between germline ends came to 15 bases. The CDR3 bases are TGCAGCGTTGAAGATTGGGAGGCAGCTCTCTATGGCTACACCTTC. Protein sequence: CSVEDWEAALYGYTF.